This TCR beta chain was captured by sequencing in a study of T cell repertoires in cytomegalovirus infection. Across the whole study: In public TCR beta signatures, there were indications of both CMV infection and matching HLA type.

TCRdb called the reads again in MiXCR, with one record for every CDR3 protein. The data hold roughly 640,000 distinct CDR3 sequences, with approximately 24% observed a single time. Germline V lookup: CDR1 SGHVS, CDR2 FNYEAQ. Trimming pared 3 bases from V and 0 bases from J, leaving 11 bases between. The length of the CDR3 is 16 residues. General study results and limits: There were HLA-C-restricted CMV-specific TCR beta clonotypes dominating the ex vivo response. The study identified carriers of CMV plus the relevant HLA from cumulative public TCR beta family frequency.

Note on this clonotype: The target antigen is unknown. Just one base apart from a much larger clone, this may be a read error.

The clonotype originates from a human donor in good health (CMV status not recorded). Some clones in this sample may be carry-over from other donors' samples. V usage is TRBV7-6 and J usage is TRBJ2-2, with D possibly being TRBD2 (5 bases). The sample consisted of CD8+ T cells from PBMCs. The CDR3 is CASSFSEAANTGELFF. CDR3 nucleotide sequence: TGTGCCAGCAGCTTTTCGGAGGCCGCGAACACCGGGGAGCTGTTTTTT.